These T cell receptor beta chains were read from a single sample in a study of T-cell reconstitution after alpha-beta-depleted transplantation in children. TCRdb passed the PCR reads through MiXCR, listing each CDR3 protein once. The table includes about 900,000 distinct CDR3 sequences, about 31% detected once. Sequenced here: PBMCs, mostly from graft donor cells, sampled 360 days after TCRalphabeta/CD19-depleted stem cell transplant. The receptors stem from a boy younger than two who had a stem cell transplant for SCID, so the T cells may come from the graft donor. CDR3s include the opening cysteine and the closing phenylalanine or tryptophan. D genes are given only for firm matches. Only part of the rows carry a size: once, few, many, or a class if the clone is expanded.

j_call v_call clone_size d_call cdr3_aa cdr3_nt
TRBJ1-1 TRBV7-9 . . CASSPPVPIMNTEAFF TGTGCCAGCAGCCCCCCCGTGCCTATTATGAACACTGAAGCTTTCTTT
TRBJ2-5 TRBV5-1 . . CASSLEVRGETQYF TGCGCCAGCAGCTTGGAGGTGCGCGGGGAGACCCAGTACTTC
TRBJ2-7 TRBV29-1 . . CSVPYEQYF TGCAGCGTTCCCTACGAGCAGTACTTC
TRBJ2-7 TRBV6-5 . . CASSYKGSLYEQYF TGTGCCAGCAGTTATAAGGGTTCCCTTTACGAGCAGTACTTC
TRBJ1-1 TRBV9 few . CASSVFYQNTEAFF TGTGCCAGCAGCGTTTTTTACCAGAACACTGAAGCTTTCTTT
TRBJ2-7 TRBV28 . . CASSWRLGKQYF TGTGCCAGCAGTTGGAGACTGGGGAAGCAGTACTTC
TRBJ2-5 TRBV2 . . CASRIPGLETQYF TGTGCCAGCAGGATCCCGGGACTAGAGACCCAGTACTTC
TRBJ2-7 TRBV10-2 . . CASSETDNSYEQYF TGCGCCAGCAGTGAGACGGACAACTCCTACGAGCAGTACTTC
TRBJ2-3 TRBV20-1 . TRBD2 CSAMAGLARTDTQYF TGCAGTGCTATGGCGGGACTAGCGCGCACAGATACGCAGTATTTT
TRBJ1-4 TRBV12-3/TRBV12-4 . . CASSLEGELFF TGTGCCAGCAGTTTAGAGGGGGAACTGTTTTTT
TRBJ2-1 TRBV12-3/TRBV12-4 . TRBD2 CASSPFSRGGPYNEQFF TGTGCCAGCAGTCCCTTTTCACGCGGGGGGCCCTACAATGAGCAGTTCTTC
TRBJ2-7 TRBV12-3/TRBV12-4 . . CASTLGAYEQYF TGTGCCAGCACCCTGGGGGCCTACGAGCAGTACTTC
TRBJ2-5 TRBV4-1 few TRBD2 CASSPSGGPIQETQYF TGCGCCAGCAGCCCTAGCGGGGGGCCCATTCAAGAGACCCAGTACTTC
TRBJ1-1 TRBV27 . . CASSWPGHRPEAFF TGTGCCAGCAGTTGGCCGGGACACCGCCCTGAAGCTTTCTTT
TRBJ1-4 TRBV12-3/TRBV12-4 few TRBD1 CASSQRDRGLLGEKLFF TGTGCCAGCAGTCAGAGGGACAGGGGGCTGTTGGGTGAAAAACTGTTTTTT
TRBJ2-3 TRBV20-1 . . CSAYRVGTDTQYF TGCAGTGCGTACCGCGTCGGGACAGATACGCAGTATTTT
TRBJ2-1 TRBV15 few . CATEARGGHEQFF TGTGCCACCGAGGCGAGGGGGGGACATGAGCAGTTCTTC
TRBJ2-7 TRBV28 few TRBD1 CASLPGTGAYEQYF TGTGCCAGCCTCCCGGGGACAGGGGCCTACGAGCAGTACTTC
TRBJ2-7 TRBV12-3/TRBV12-4 . . CASSWAGFEQYF TGTGCCAGCAGTTGGGCGGGGTTCGAGCAGTACTTC
TRBJ2-1 TRBV29-1 . . CSVDSGPAFF TGCAGCGTTGATTCTGGGCCCGCGTTCTTC
TRBJ2-1 TRBV3-1 . TRBD1 CASSRNRGSYNEQFF TGTGCCAGCAGCCGTAACAGGGGCTCCTACAATGAGCAGTTCTTC
TRBJ1-5 TRBV5-5 few . CASSLVAGFQPQHF TGTGCCAGCAGCTTGGTAGCAGGGTTTCAGCCCCAGCATTTT
TRBJ2-4 TRBV7-9 few TRBD2 CASSLLAGGSNIQYF TGTGCCAGCAGCTTACTAGCGGGGGGTTCAAACATTCAGTACTTC
TRBJ2-1 TRBV4-3 . . CASSQGTDEYLYNEQFF TGCGCCAGCAGCCAAGGCACGGACGAATACCTATACAATGAGCAGTTCTTC
TRBJ2-7 TRBV5-1 once . CASSLTLNYEQYF TGCGCCAGCAGCTTGACCTTAAACTACGAGCAGTACTTC
TRBJ2-1 TRBV5-1 . . CASSFSRGNNEQFF TGCGCCAGCAGCTTTTCCCGGGGGAACAATGAGCAGTTCTTC
TRBJ2-5 TRBV6-1 few . CASSPSRVAQETQYF TGTGCCAGCAGCCCATCCCGGGTAGCCCAAGAGACCCAGTACTTC
TRBJ2-2 TRBV7-2 few TRBD1 CASSLAGTVVAGELFF TGTGCCAGCAGCTTAGCAGGGACAGTCGTCGCGGGGGAGCTGTTTTTT
TRBJ1-6 TRBV6-2/TRBV6-3 . TRBD1 CASSRPAGTGTPPLHF TGTGCCAGCAGTCGACCTGCCGGGACAGGGACCCCACCCCTCCACTTT
TRBJ1-1 TRBV6-1 . TRBD1 CASSRTGQMNTEAFF TGTGCCAGCAGTCGGACAGGCCAGATGAACACTGAAGCTTTCTTT
TRBJ1-1 TRBV29-1 few TRBD1 CSASQGGNTEAFF TGCAGCGCCTCTCAGGGGGGGAACACTGAAGCTTTCTTT
TRBJ1-1 TRBV20-1 . TRBD1 CSASRGYDTEAFF TGCAGTGCTAGCAGGGGGTACGACACTGAAGCTTTCTTT
TRBJ2-2 TRBV12-3/TRBV12-4 once . CASTWGVDTGELFF TGTGCCAGCACCTGGGGGGTGGACACCGGGGAGCTGTTTTTT
TRBJ2-1 TRBV12-3/TRBV12-4 . TRBD1 CASKGDRYNEQFF TGTGCCAGCAAAGGGGACAGATACAATGAGCAGTTCTTC
TRBJ2-3 TRBV5-1 many TRBD1 CASSPDRGGTDTQYF TGCGCCAGCAGCCCCGACAGGGGGGGGACAGATACGCAGTATTTT
TRBJ1-3 TRBV28 . . CASRPPGQISGNTIYF TGTGCCAGCAGGCCCCCAGGACAGATCTCTGGAAACACCATATATTTT
TRBJ2-7 TRBV2 . . CASSRRGDTEEQYF TGTGCCAGCAGCCGACGGGGGGACACTGAGGAGCAGTACTTC
TRBJ2-1 TRBV7-9 . TRBD2 CASSLQGLAYSPEQFF TGTGCCAGCAGCTTGCAGGGACTAGCATATTCTCCTGAGCAGTTCTTC
TRBJ2-3 TRBV12-3/TRBV12-4 . . CATTLGGGMDTQYF TGTGCCACCACTTTGGGGGGGGGCATGGATACGCAGTATTTT
TRBJ2-2 TRBV7-2 many TRBD1 CASSLAGTGGTGELFF TGTGCCAGCAGCTTAGCCGGGACAGGGGGCACCGGGGAGCTGTTTTTT
TRBJ2-5 TRBV18 once . CASSPPSLQETQYF TGTGCCAGCTCACCACCCAGCCTACAAGAGACCCAGTACTTC
TRBJ2-7 TRBV9 . TRBD1 CASSARTGGDEQYF TGTGCCAGCAGCGCGAGGACAGGGGGCGACGAGCAGTACTTC
TRBJ2-7 TRBV29-1 few . CSVLEGRPTYEQYF TGCAGCGTCCTCGAGGGCAGACCTACCTACGAGCAGTACTTC
TRBJ2-7 TRBV5-1 . . CASSLAEGLSSYEQYF TGCGCCAGCAGCTTGGCCGAAGGGTTATCCTCCTACGAGCAGTACTTC
TRBJ2-5 TRBV5-1 . TRBD2 CASSPPGGLVKTQYF TGCGCCAGCAGCCCACCGGGGGGGCTTGTAAAGACCCAGTACTTC
TRBJ2-6 TRBV5-1 . . CASSEGATTGANVLTF TGCGCCAGCAGCGAGGGCGCTACGACTGGGGCCAACGTCCTGACTTTC
TRBJ2-3 TRBV20-1 few TRBD2 CSAWTFSGGNTDTQYF TGCAGTGCCTGGACCTTTAGCGGGGGGAACACAGATACGCAGTATTTT
TRBJ2-5 TRBV20-1 few . CSARDPRWRGMGKETQYF TGCAGTGCCCGAGACCCACGATGGCGGGGCATGGGGAAAGAGACCCAGTACTTC
TRBJ1-1 TRBV20-1 . . CSAVGDTEAFF TGCAGTGCCGTCGGGGACACTGAAGCTTTCTTT
TRBJ2-7 TRBV5-1 . TRBD1 CASRPGQGAFEQYF TGCGCCAGCAGACCGGGACAGGGGGCTTTCGAGCAGTACTTC
TRBJ2-3 TRBV7-2 few TRBD1 CASSPLTGPRRYTQYF TGTGCCAGCAGCCCCCTGACAGGGCCAAGGCGTTATACGCAGTATTTT
TRBJ2-1 TRBV5-1 . TRBD2 CASSAATGLAAGFHEQFF TGCGCCAGCAGCGCTGCAACGGGACTAGCGGCCGGGTTCCATGAGCAGTTCTTC
TRBJ2-1 TRBV20-1 few TRBD2 CSATRLAGRYNEQFF TGCAGTGCTACTCGACTAGCGGGGAGATACAATGAGCAGTTCTTC
TRBJ1-1 TRBV20-1 . TRBD1 CSARAPYGRTGGTEAFF TGCAGTGCTAGAGCCCCCTACGGCCGGACAGGGGGCACTGAAGCTTTCTTT